The present T cell receptor (beta chain) was sequenced within a study of blood T cell repertoires in COVID-19 (dated by TCRdb to 2018 to 2020). Regarding the study in general: The collaborator samples originated in the United States, Italy and Spain and spanned the acute and convalescent phases of COVID-19. The material from the prospective study consisted of cDNA or gDNA derived from T cells, B-cell-depleted T cells, or PBMCs. The dataset comprised deeply sampled blood TCRbeta repertoires from subjects exposed to, actively infected with, or recovered from COVID-19. The repertoires were made available in a free public database intended to serve as a resource for research on the immune response to SARS-CoV-2. The samples were drawn from the first 160 participants of the ongoing ImmuneRACE study and from over a thousand subjects provided by 6 global collaborators. Nearly every sample came with metadata listing a de-identified subject ID, COVID-19 status, age in years and sex. Where HLA class I and class II types were available, the types were taken from metadata supplied by the sample provider, not from assay-based typing.

Note on this clone: Its antigen is not yet known. No clone much larger than this one lies a single base away; base qualities are absent.

One collaborating source in Seattle enrolled patients while the patients were actively infected and followed the patients over time throughout the course of disease. Whole blood was collected in K2EDTA tubes by collaborating institutions according to the institutions' own protocols. Collaborator samples were shipped for TCRbeta analysis as frozen whole blood, isolated PBMCs, or DNA extracted from either sample type. Broad study findings and their caveats: Clinical and demographic metadata were provided uncurated, with the amount varying by source and participant.

TCRbeta CDR3 regions were amplified from genomic DNA using the immunoSEQ Assay, a bias-controlled multiplex PCR. On the study's bioinformatics: The number of nucleated cells in each sample was estimated from the amplification of reference gene primers within the assay. To quantify the absolute abundance of each unique TCRbeta CDR3 rearrangement, sequence reads were collapsed and filtered. For each sample, productive Simpson clonality was calculated as the square root of Simpson's diversity index over productive rearrangements. As stored in TCRdb, this immuneACCESS dataset retains in-frame rearrangements with V and J assigned. A fraction of the clones does not appear; measured against another copy, unresolved V genes explain less than half of the discrepancy, and the remainder lacks a known reason. That table is the source of V, J and clone size, and D and trimming were worked out from the DNA. A total of 95,000 to 150,000 clones appear in this sample, 90% of them only once. More than 3% of the sample comes from the top ten.

Sequenced material: peripheral blood. This TCR was recovered from a woman aged 60 to 75 with COVID-19, enrolled during active disease.

The sequence in DNA is TGTGCCAGCAGTTCCCCAGGTTATAACACCGGGGAGCTGTTTTTT. This gives the protein CASSSPGYNTGELFF. The rearranged segments are TRBV19 and TRBJ2-2; the D gene assignment is ambiguous. V sheds 9 bases and J sheds 2 bases, leaving 16 bases between their ends. Including the terminal cysteine and phenylalanine, the CDR3 comprises 15 residues. The entry retains the CDR3 DNA only, 45 bases that are in frame from base 1. CDR1 and CDR2 were assigned from the germline V gene (reference sequence) as LNHDA and SQIVND.